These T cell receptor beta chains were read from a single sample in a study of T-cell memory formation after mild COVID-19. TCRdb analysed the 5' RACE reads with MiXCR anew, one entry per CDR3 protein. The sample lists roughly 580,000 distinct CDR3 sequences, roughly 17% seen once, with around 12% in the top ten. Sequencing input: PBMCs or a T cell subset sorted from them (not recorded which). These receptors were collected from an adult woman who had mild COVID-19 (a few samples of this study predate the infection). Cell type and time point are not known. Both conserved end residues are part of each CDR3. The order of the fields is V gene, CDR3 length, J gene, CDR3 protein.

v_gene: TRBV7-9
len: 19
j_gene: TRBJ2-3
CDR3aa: CASSFPLSTGTPRTDTQYF

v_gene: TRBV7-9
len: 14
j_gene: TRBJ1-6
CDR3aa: CASSRDREISPLHF

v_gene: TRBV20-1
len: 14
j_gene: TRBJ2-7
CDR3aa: CSARVQGPTYEQYF

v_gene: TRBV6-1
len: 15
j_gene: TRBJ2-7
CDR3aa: CASSEGGDSSYEQYF

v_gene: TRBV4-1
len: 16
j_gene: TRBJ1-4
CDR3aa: CATKSLGTATNEKLFF

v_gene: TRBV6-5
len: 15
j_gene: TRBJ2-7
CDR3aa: CASRTAGSDTYEQYF

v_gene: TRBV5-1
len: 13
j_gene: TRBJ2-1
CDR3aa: CASSSTGGNEQFF

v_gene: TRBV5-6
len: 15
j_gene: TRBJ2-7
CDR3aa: CASSPDLQGYYEQYF

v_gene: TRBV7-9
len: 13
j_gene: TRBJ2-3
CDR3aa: CASSSTGPDTQYF

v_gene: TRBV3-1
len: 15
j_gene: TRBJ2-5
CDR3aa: CASSPGLARGETQYF

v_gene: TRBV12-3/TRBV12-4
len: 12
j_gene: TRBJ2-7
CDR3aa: CASSSDRYEQYF

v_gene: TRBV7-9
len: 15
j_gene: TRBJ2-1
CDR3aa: CASRLGGVSYNEQFF

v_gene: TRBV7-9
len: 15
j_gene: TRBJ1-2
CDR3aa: CASSGNRDRLYGYTF

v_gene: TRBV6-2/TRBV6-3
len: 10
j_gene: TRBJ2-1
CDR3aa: CASSINEQFF

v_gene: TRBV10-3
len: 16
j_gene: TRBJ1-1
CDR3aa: CAISESAVGGITEAFF

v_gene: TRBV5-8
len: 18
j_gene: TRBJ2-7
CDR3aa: CASSLGVLPGLAAGEQYF

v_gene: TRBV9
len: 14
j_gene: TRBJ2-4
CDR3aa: CASSVELAGRIQYF

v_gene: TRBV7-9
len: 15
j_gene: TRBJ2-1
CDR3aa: CASSLELGGANEQFF

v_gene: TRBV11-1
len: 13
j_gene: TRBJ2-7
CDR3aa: CASSLNPSSEQYF

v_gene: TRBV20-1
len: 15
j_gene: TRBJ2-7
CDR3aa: CSATNIRQGSYEQYF

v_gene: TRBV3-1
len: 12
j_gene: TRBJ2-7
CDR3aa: CASSSVWDEQYF

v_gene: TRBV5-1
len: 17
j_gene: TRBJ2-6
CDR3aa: CASSGGTVISGANVLTF

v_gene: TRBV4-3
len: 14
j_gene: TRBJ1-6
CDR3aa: CASSQYIGGSPLHF

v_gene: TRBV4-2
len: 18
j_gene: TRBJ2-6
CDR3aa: CASSQGPSGSTGANVLTF

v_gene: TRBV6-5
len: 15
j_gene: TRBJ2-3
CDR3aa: CASSPQPTSGGTQYF

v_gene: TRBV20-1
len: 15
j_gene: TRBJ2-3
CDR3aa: CSASGEYYGTDTQYF

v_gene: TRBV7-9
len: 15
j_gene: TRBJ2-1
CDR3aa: CASSPLRSSYNEQFF

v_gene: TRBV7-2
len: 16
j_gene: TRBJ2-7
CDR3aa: CASSLYALGNPYEQYF

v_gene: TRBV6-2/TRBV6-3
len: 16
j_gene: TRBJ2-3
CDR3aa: CASSRGTSIRTDTQYF

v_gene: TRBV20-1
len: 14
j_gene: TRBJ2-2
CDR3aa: CSARPQRNTGELFF

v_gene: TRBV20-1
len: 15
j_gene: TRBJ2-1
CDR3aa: CSATKREGLYNEQFF

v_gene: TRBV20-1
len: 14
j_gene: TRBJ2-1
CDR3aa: CSASFSSGGYEQFF

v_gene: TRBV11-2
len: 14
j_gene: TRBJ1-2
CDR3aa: CASSSPGTGGGYTF

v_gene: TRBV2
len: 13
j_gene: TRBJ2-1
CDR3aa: CASSEMIWFEQFF